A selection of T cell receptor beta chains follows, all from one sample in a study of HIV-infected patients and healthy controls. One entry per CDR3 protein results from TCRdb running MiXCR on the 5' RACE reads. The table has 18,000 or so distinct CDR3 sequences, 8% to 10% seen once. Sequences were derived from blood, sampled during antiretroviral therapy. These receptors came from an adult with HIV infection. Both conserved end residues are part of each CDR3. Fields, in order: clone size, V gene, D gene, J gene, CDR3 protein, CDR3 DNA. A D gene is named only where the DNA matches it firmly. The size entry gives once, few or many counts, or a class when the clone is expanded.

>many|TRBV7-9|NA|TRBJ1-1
CASSAPDRIEAFF
TGTGCCAGCAGCGCCCCCGACAGGATTGAAGCTTTCTTT
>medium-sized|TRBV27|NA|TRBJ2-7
CASSLSSLTEQYF
TGTGCCAGCAGTTTATCTAGCCTTACCGAGCAGTACTTC
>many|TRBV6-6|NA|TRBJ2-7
CASRPDGSSYEQYF
TGTGCCAGCAGGCCCGATGGTTCCTCCTACGAGCAGTACTTC
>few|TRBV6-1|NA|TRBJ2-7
CASSERAYEQYF
TGTGCCAGCAGTGAGCGGGCCTACGAGCAGTACTTC
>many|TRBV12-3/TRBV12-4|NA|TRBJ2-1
CASSFPLGNEQFF
TGTGCCAGCAGTTTCCCTTTGGGCAATGAGCAGTTCTTC
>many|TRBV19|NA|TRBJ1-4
CASRRREQSEKLFF
TGTGCCAGTCGGCGGCGGGAGCAGAGCGAAAAACTGTTTTTT
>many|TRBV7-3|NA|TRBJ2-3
CASSLESTDTQYF
TGTGCCAGCAGCTTAGAGAGCACAGATACGCAGTATTTT
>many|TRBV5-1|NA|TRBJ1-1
CASSLPGATEAFF
TGCGCCAGCAGCTTGCCAGGGGCCACTGAAGCTTTCTTT
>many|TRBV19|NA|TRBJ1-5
CASSISQVATDQPQHF
TGTGCCAGTAGTATCTCCCAGGTCGCTACGGATCAGCCCCAGCATTTT
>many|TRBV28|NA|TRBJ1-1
CASSFADVYTEAFF
TGTGCCAGCAGTTTCGCGGACGTATACACTGAAGCTTTCTTT
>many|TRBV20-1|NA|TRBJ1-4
CSAGKLFF
TGCAGTGCTGGAAAACTGTTTTTT
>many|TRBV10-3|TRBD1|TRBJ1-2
CAPGRDRVYYGYTF
TGTGCCCCCGGACGGGACAGGGTTTACTATGGCTACACCTTC
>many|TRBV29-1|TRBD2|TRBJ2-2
CSARGLAEDTGELFF
TGCAGCGCACGGGGACTAGCGGAGGACACCGGGGAGCTGTTTTTT
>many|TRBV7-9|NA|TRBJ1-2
CASSLAWAGPSLNYGYTF
TGTGCCAGCAGCTTAGCGTGGGCAGGGCCCTCCTTAAACTATGGCTACACCTTC
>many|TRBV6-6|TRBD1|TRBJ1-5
CASLVGQDNQPQHF
TGTGCCAGCCTCGTGGGACAGGACAATCAGCCCCAGCATTTT
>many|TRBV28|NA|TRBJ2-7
CASSFSSEQYF
TGTGCCAGCAGTTTCTCGAGTGAGCAGTACTTC
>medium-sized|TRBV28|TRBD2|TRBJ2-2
CASSSIAGGPGELFF
TGTGCCAGCAGTTCCATAGCGGGGGGGCCCGGGGAGCTGTTTTTT
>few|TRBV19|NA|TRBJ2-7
CASSTPLTPSYEQYF
TGTGCCAGTAGTACACCGCTCACTCCCTCCTACGAGCAGTACTTC
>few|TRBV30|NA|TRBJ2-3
CAWSPDSPTDTQYF
TGTGCCTGGAGTCCTGACAGCCCCACAGATACGCAGTATTTT
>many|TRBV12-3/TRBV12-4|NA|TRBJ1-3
CASSPGAGNTIYF
TGTGCCAGCAGCCCAGGGGCTGGAAACACCATATATTTT
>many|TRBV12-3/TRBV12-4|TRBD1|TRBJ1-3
CASSTGTGDNSGNTIYF
TGTGCCAGCAGTACTGGGACAGGGGACAACTCTGGAAACACCATATATTTT
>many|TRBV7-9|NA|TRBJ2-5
CASSGETQYF
TGTGCCAGCAGCGGCGAGACCCAGTACTTC
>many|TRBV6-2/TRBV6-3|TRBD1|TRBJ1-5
CASGRTGGPNQPQHF
TGTGCCAGCGGGAGGACAGGGGGCCCCAATCAGCCCCAGCATTTT
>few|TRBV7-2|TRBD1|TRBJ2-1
CASSLDRVSYNEQFF
TGTGCCAGCAGCCTCGACAGGGTCTCCTACAATGAGCAGTTCTTC
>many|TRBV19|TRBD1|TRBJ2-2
CASSHDRELKTGELFF
TGTGCCAGTAGCCACGACAGGGAGCTAAAAACCGGGGAGCTGTTTTTT
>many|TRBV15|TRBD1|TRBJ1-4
CATSRDEYGTENEKLFF
TGTGCCACCAGCAGAGATGAGTATGGGACAGAAAATGAAAAACTGTTTTTT
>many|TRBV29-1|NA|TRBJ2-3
CSVELGEESTDTQYF
TGCAGCGTTGAATTGGGGGAGGAGTCGACGGATACGCAGTATTTT
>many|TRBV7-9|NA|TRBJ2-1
CASSPGQNNEQFF
TGTGCCAGCAGCCCTGGACAGAACAATGAGCAGTTCTTC